The following is a T cell receptor beta chain sequence with its context. The V gene's germline CDR1 is MNHEY and CDR2 SVGAGI. V was cut by 6 bases and J by 2 bases, with 13 bases left in between. CDR3 size: 14 residues. TCRdb processed the 5' RACE reads anew with MiXCR; each CDR3 protein has one entry. Of 65,000 to 85,000 distinct CDR3 sequences in the sample, roughly 13% were seen once. The sample is drawn from a study of early T cells in non-severe SARS-CoV-2 infection. This chain connects TRBV6-5 to TRBJ1-2, with TRBD1 as a possible D gene (6 bases). This clonotype originated in an adult who was a healthcare worker with PCR-confirmed SARS-CoV-2 infection or an uninfected control (not recorded which). Sequencing used whole blood. For the CDR3, the DNA is TGTGCCAGCAGGCCACGTACAGGGAACTATGGCTACACCTTC. This gives the protein CASRPRTGNYGYTF.